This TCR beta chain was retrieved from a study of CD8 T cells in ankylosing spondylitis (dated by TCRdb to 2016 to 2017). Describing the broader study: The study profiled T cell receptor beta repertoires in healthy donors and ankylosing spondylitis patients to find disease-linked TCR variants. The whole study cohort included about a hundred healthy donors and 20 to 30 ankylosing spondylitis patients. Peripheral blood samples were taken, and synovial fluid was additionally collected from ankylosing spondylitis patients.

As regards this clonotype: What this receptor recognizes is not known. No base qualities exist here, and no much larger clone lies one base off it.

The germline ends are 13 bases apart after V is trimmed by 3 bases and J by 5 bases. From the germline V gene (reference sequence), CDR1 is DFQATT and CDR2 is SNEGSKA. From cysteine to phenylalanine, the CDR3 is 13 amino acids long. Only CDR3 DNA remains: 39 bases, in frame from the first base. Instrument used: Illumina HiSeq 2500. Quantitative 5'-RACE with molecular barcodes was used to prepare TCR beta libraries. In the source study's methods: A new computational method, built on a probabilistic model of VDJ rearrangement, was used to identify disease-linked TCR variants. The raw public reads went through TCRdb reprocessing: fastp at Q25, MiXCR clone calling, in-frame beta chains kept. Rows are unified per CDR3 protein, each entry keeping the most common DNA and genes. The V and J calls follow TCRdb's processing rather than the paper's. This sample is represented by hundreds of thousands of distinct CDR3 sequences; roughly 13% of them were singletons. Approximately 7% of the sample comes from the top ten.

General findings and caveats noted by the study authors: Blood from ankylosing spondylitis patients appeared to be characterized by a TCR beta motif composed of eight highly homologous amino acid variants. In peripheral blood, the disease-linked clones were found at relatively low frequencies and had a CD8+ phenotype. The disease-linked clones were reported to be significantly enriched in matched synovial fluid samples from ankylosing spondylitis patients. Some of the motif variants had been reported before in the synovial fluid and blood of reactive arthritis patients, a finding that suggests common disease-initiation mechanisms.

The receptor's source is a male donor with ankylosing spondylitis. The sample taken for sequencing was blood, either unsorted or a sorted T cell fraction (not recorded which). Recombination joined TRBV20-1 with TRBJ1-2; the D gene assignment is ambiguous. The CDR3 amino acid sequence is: CSASPGRRYGYTF. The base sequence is TGCAGTGCTAGCCCCGGCAGAAGATATGGCTACACCTTC.